The next 8 T cell receptor beta chains were all read from a single sample in a study of CD8+CD57+ T cells in acquired aplastic anemia. Investigators profiled TCR beta VDJ and CDR3 from genomic DNA template. TCRdb called the reads again in MiXCR, with one record for every CDR3 protein. Of 55,000 to 60,000 distinct CDR3 sequences detected, approximately 50% appear once; the ten largest clones hold around 15%. The authors sequenced patients whose flow cytometry had shown CD8+CD57+ cell expansion. Sequencing input: sorted CD4+, CD8+, or CD8+CD57+ T cells (not recorded which) from PBMCs. These receptors all come from a human donor with aplastic anemia.

The rearrangement uses TRBV7-2 and TRBJ1-3; unclear D gene. This CDR3 contains 12 residues. The germline V gene encodes CDR1 SGHTA and CDR2 FQGNSA. Between the trimmed V and J ends, which lost 3 bases and 4 bases, there was a span of 4 bases. CDR3 DNA sequence: TGTGCCAGCAGCTTGGCGGGAAACACCATATATTTT. Translated, it gives CASSLAGNTIYF.

The V call is TRBV29-1, the J call TRBJ1-4; D is possibly TRBD1 (6 bases). V lost 7 bases and J lost 3, with 24 bases in between. This CDR3 has 17 amino acids. Germline assignment: CDR1 SQVTM and CDR2 ANQGSEA. The CDR3 spells CSARQALGIGANEKLFF. The CDR3 DNA is TGCAGCGCCCGACAGGCGTTAGGTATCGGGGCTAATGAAAAACTGTTTTTT.

The sample holds one count of this clonotype. The V and J genes are TRBV12-3 or TRBV12-4 and TRBJ2-5; unclear D gene. Trimming shortened V by 5 bases and J by 8 bases, and 9 bases separated the two germline ends. This CDR3 has 11 residues. CDR3 sequence: CASSRTYTQYF. In nucleotides, the CDR3 is TGTGCCAGCAGTCGAACTTACACCCAGTACTTC.

The J gene is TRBJ1-1, the V gene TRBV7-2; D gene unclear. V was trimmed by 1 base and J by 3 bases, leaving 6 bases between them. The CDR3 runs 13 residues. CDR1 is SGHTA and CDR2 is FQGNSA in the germline V gene. The CDR3: CASSLVGDTEAFF. Here the CDR3 DNA reads TGTGCCAGCAGCTTAGTTGGGGACACTGAAGCTTTCTTT. The full variable domain, rest sourced from reference TRBV7-2 and TRBJ1-1, is GAGVSQSPSNKVTEKGKDVELRCDPISGHTALYWYRQSLGQGLEFLIYFQGNSAPDKSGLPSDRFSAERTGGSVSTLTIQRTQQEDSAVYLCASSLVGDTEAFFGQGTRLTVV.

The chain links TRBV10-3 to TRBJ1-6; D perhaps matches TRBD1 (6 bases). V shed 4 bases and J shed 7 bases, with 8 bases lying between them. Germline CDR1 is ENHRY and CDR2 is SYGVKD. The CDR3 runs 13 residues. The CDR3 region has the DNA TGTGCCATCAGTGCAGGGGACAATTCACCCCTCCACTTT. Its translation is CAISAGDNSPLHF.

The gene calls are TRBV2 and TRBJ2-5, with 11 bases matching TRBD2. The CDR3 runs 14 residues. The junction had 6 bases not matched to a gene; V was cut back by 11 bases and J by 1 base. Germline lookup yields CDR1 SNHLY and CDR2 FYNNEI. CDR3 nucleotides: TGTGCCGCCCGACTAGCGGGACCCCAAGAGACCCAGTACTTC. It translates to CAARLAGPQETQYF.

This clonotype was recorded many times. The CDR3 sequence is CSSRQGKWKTQYF. The CDR3 nucleotides are TGCAGCTCCAGACAAGGGAAATGGAAGACCCAGTACTTC. The chain combines TRBV29-1 with TRBJ2-5; D remains ambiguous. The V end lost 8 bases, the J end lost 6 bases, and 19 bases lay between the germline ends. From germline, CDR1 is SQVTM and CDR2 ANQGSEA. The CDR3 totals 13 residues.

In its sample, this clonotype ranks as medium-sized (0.01 to 0.1%). The V gene is TRBV29-1, the J gene TRBJ2-1; no clear D gene. This CDR3 region has 13 residues. Looked up from germline, CDR1 is SQVTM and CDR2 is ANQGSEA. The V end lost 3 bases, the J end lost 5 bases, and 11 bases lay between the germline ends. The CDR3 sequence is CSVDVGQNNEQFF. CDR3 sequence (DNA): TGCAGCGTTGATGTCGGCCAGAACAATGAGCAGTTCTTC.